This TCR beta chain emerged from a study of T cell responses to AZD1222 COVID-19 vaccine (dated by TCRdb to the early 2020s). Looking at the study overall: TCR sequencing covered more than 230 trial participants: around 210 given two doses of AZD1222 and around 26 given two doses of MenACWY control vaccine. Trial participants were enrolled into age subgroups of 18-55, 56-69 and 70-plus years, which contained around 140, 26 and 57 TCR-sequenced participants, respectively. Study-wide conclusions, independent of this receptor: CD4 TCRs associated with the vaccine covered the entire spike protein, and the dominant responses were in regions 160-218 and 743-854. Participants were mostly white British, with more females than males. The authors suggested clonal diversity may have been underestimated. Conclusions about previously exposed vaccinees are limited, since just 5 to 7 AZD1222 recipients were seropositive for SARS-CoV-2 at baseline. Because no day 14 peak-response samples were available, repertoires were characterized only after the peak T cell response. The 56-69-year group was small, and its depth increase did not reach significance, likely because of low power. After two AZD1222 doses, spike-specific TCR breadth and depth were significantly higher than at day 0 and than in MenACWY recipients. Epitopes outside the regions mutated in the B.1.351 and B.1.1.7 variants were reportedly recognized by nearly half of the unique spike-specific TCRs.

The time point label on this specimen signifies: about 28 days (+/-7) after the second vaccine dose. AZD1222 recipients with second doses at about 4 weeks or about 12 weeks were pooled, because spike-specific TCR depth and breadth did not differ between schedules. Vaccinee samples were obtained from the UK trials COV001 and COV002, which included a single-blind randomized controlled phase 2/3 trial of AZD1222 (ChAdOx1 nCoV-19) in healthy adults. For TCRbeta chain sequencing, PBMC samples were collected from trial participants at day 0 and at day 28 after the second dose. Of note for this clone: The specificity of this receptor is unknown. The input lacks base qualities; no much larger clone sits a single base away.

Reading from cysteine to phenylalanine, the CDR3 counts 14 amino acids. Solely the CDR3 DNA is kept, with 42 bases framed from the first base. V was cut back by 2 bases and J by 2 bases, leaving a gap of 13 bases between them. As encoded in the germline V gene (reference sequence), CDR1 is GTSNPN while CDR2 is SVGIG. The CDR3 regions of human TCRbeta chains were analyzed by immunosequencing. In the source study's methods: Repertoire TCRs were matched against a reference library of SARS-CoV-2-specific TCRs generated with the MIRA antigen-specificity platform. Breadth was defined as the fraction of unique TCRs that were SARS-CoV-2-associated, and depth was defined as the fraction of total T cells that were SARS-CoV-2-associated. Using the MIRA data, each spike-specific TCR was mapped to the spike region that the TCR reacts to and placed in a CD4 or CD8 class. Log10-transformed breadth and depth values were compared by one-way ANOVA with Sidak's multiple comparisons tests. TCRdb carries this immuneACCESS record with in-frame sequences only. Its versions omit some clonotypes, under half of them owing to an unresolved V gene in the studies checked, with the rest unexplained. That table supplies the V and J calls and clone size; D and trimming were determined from the DNA. Recorded for this sample are 100,000 to 130,000 clones; around 90% of them occurred a single time. Approximately 4.8% of the sample comes from the top ten.

Material: peripheral blood, obtained 28 days after the second AZD1222 dose. The chain joins TRBV30 to TRBJ2-7; there is no confident call for the D gene. This receptor was obtained from an adult who received the AZD1222 COVID-19 vaccine. The CDR3 amino acid sequence is: CAWSYQGRTYEQYF. The nucleotide sequence is TGTGCCTGGAGTTATCAAGGTAGGACCTACGAGCAGTACTTC.